The subject of this entry is one T cell receptor beta chain. Its antigen is still unknown. PCR primers comprised 60 Vbeta and 13 Jbeta primers. Sequencing used immunoSEQ multiplex PCR; TCRdb keeps in-frame clones, though not all of them. The sample consists of 150,000 to 200,000 clones, just over 70% of them appearing once. This CDR3 has 14 residues. The junction had 13 bases not matched to a gene; V was cut back by 9 bases and J by 9 bases. Germline V lookup: CDR1 LNHDA, CDR2 SQIVND (reference sequence). The data are from a study of cytomegalovirus exposure and HLA in healthy donors. Study-wide context: Assignment to the Caucasian-associated ancestry cluster applied to approximately 80% of the approximately 370 genotyped donors. Study-wide results and limits: A later analysis reportedly found that, within productive TCRs, an Asian-associated ancestry cluster had fewer N-insertions than the mean observed across the roughly 700 donors.

All donors participated as healthy donors of bone marrow. The clonotype comes from a man between 18 and 35 years old in good health and CMV-seropositive. Source material: PBMCs. The V and J genes are TRBV19 and TRBJ2-1; the match to TRBD2 covers 8 bases. The CDR3 DNA follows: TGTGCCAGCGGGCTGGGACTAGTTTCGAGTGAGCAGTTCTTC. Translation gives CASGLGLVSSEQFF.